This TCR beta chain was found in a study of shared clonotypes between healthy human individuals. Points on this clone: Within the sample, other DNA sequences also encode this same CDR3.

This table comes from immunoSEQ multiplex PCR, and its TCRdb copy is limited to in-frame clones, with some not included. Among about 2 million clones listed, 85% to 95% were seen once. This CDR3 comprises 15 residues. V lost 0 bases to trimming and J lost 1 base, with 8 bases between them. The germline CDR1 and CDR2 sequences are SGHRS and YFSETQ. This chain uses TRBV5-1 with TRBJ2-1, with D unclear. The clonotype comes from a man aged 18 to 30 in good health. Sequenced input: naive CD4+ T cells sorted from blood. The subset here: CD45RA+ positively selected. The CDR3 protein is CASSLGGASYNEQFF. The CDR3 bases are TGCGCCAGCAGCTTGGGAGGAGCGTCCTACAATGAGCAGTTCTTC.